This TCR beta chain emerged from a study of CD8 T cells in ankylosing spondylitis. Note on this clonotype: What it binds is not known.

For TCR beta, libraries came from quantitative 5'-RACE with molecular barcodes. One entry per CDR3 protein results from TCRdb running MiXCR on the 5' RACE reads. The data contain roughly 150,000 distinct CDR3 sequences, roughly 34% of them singletons. CDR1 and CDR2 from the germline V gene are SGHAT and FQDESV (reference sequence). The CDR3 loop spans 18 amino acids. V lost 5 bases and J lost 0; bases outside the gene matches: 9. Findings of the study overall: Those disease-linked clones were CD8+; they were also relatively rare in peripheral blood. Disease-associated clones were reportedly significantly overrepresented in matched ankylosing spondylitis synovial fluid. Seemingly distinctive of ankylosing spondylitis blood was a TCR beta motif formed by eight highly homologous variants.

The sample taken for sequencing was synovial fluid, either unsorted or a sorted T cell fraction (not recorded which). This sequence originates from a male donor with ankylosing spondylitis. The chain combines TRBV11-1 with TRBJ2-6; 8 bases are shared with TRBD1. CDR3 residues: CASSLRTGPSSGANVLTF. The DNA of the CDR3 is TGTGCCAGCAGCCTGAGGACAGGGCCAAGCTCTGGGGCCAACGTCCTGACTTTC.